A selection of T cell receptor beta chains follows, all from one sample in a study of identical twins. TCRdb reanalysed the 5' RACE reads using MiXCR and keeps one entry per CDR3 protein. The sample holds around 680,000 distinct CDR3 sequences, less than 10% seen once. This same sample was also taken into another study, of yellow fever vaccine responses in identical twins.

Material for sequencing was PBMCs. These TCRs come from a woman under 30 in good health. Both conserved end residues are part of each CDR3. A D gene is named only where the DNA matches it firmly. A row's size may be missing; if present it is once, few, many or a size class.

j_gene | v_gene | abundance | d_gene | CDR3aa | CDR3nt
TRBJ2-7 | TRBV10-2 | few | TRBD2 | CASGGLTTYEQYF | TGCGCCAGCGGGGGACTAACGACCTACGAGCAGTACTTC
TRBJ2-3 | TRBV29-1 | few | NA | CSGHRVSTDTQYF | TGCAGCGGACACAGGGTGAGCACAGATACGCAGTATTTT
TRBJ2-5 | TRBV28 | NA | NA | CASRLPQVGGETQYF | TGTGCCAGCAGACTCCCCCAGGTTGGGGGGGAGACCCAGTACTTC
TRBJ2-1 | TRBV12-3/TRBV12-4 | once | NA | CASSPRGFGYNEQFF | TGTGCCAGCAGCCCCAGGGGATTCGGCTACAATGAGCAGTTCTTC
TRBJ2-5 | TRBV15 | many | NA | CATSRGAGSGMTQYF | TGTGCCACCAGCAGAGGGGCGGGGTCCGGAATGACCCAGTACTTC
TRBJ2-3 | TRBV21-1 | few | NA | CASRRDRDRISTDTQYF | TGTGCCAGCAGACGCGACCGGGACAGGATTAGCACAGATACGCAGTATTTT
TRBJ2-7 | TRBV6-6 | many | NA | CASTGTEGIEQYF | TGTGCCAGCACCGGGACCGAGGGCATCGAGCAGTACTTC
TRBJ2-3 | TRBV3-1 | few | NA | CASSQLLDTDTQYF | TGTGCCAGCAGCCAACTTCTAGACACAGATACGCAGTATTTT
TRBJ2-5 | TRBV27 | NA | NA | CASSFEEWGTQYF | TGTGCCAGCAGTTTCGAGGAATGGGGGACCCAGTACTTC
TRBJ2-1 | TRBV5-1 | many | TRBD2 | CASSYSGLAGGRESYNEQFF | TGCGCCAGCAGCTACTCGGGACTAGCGGGGGGCCGGGAGTCCTACAATGAGCAGTTCTTC
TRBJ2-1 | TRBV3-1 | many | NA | CASSLKEARPIGDEQFF | TGTGCCAGCAGCCTCAAGGAGGCGCGCCCTATTGGTGATGAGCAGTTCTTC
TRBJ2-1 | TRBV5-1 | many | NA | CASSLEVSYNEQFF | TGCGCCAGCAGCTTGGAAGTTTCCTACAATGAGCAGTTCTTC
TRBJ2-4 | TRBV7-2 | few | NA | CASSFSGNNYKNIQYF | TGTGCCAGCAGCTTCTCGGGCAACAATTACAAAAACATTCAGTACTTC
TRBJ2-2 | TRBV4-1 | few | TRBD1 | CASSSDRGLTGELFF | TGCGCCAGCAGCTCTGACAGGGGGCTTACCGGGGAGCTGTTTTTT
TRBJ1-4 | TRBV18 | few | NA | CASSPYRAGEKLFF | TGTGCCAGCTCACCGTACAGGGCAGGCGAAAAACTGTTTTTT
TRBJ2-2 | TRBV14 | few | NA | CASSRDLFGELFF | TGTGCCAGCAGCCGAGACTTATTCGGGGAGCTGTTTTTT
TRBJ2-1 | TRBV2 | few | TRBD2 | CASNGATSGGSSYNEQFF | TGTGCCAGCAATGGGGCGACTAGCGGGGGCAGCTCCTACAATGAGCAGTTCTTC
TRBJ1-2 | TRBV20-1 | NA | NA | CSASPGNDYGYTF | TGCAGTGCTAGCCCCGGTAACGACTATGGCTACACCTTC
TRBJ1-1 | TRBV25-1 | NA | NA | CASSDLDAVNTEAFF | TGTGCCAGCAGTGATCTGGACGCAGTGAACACTGAAGCTTTCTTT
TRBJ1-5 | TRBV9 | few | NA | CASSVVLRGKQPQHF | TGTGCCAGCAGCGTAGTTTTGAGGGGTAAGCAGCCCCAGCATTTT
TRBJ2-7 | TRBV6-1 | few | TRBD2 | CASSPLGTSAYEQYF | TGTGCCAGCAGCCCGCTCGGGACTAGCGCCTACGAGCAGTACTTC
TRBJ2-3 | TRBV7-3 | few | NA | CASSLDPAVDTQYF | TGTGCCAGCAGCTTAGACCCCGCGGTGGATACGCAGTATTTT
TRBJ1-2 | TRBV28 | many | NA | CASSSSPGQFYPF | TGTGCCAGCAGTTCATCCCCCGGACAGTTTTACCCCTTC
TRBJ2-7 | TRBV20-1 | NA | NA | CSARKGIGEQYF | TGCAGTGCTCGCAAGGGGATTGGGGAGCAGTACTTC
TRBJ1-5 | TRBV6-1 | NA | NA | CASLRSLNQPQHF | TGTGCCAGCCTTCGCAGTCTCAATCAGCCCCAGCATTTT
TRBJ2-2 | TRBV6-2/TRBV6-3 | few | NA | CANSDSTGELFF | TGTGCCAACTCGGACAGCACCGGGGAGCTGTTTTTT
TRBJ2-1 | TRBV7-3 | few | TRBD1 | CASSSPLGQGNNEQFF | TGTGCCAGCAGCTCTCCCCTTGGACAGGGGAACAATGAGCAGTTCTTC
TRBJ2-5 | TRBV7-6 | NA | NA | CASSLAQQALLETQYF | TGTGCCAGCAGCTTAGCCCAACAGGCCCTGTTAGAGACCCAGTACTTC
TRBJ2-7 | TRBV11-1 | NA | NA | CASSSIGEQYF | TGTGCCAGCAGCTCCATCGGCGAGCAGTACTTC